At least ten counts were recorded for the clone carrying this T cell receptor beta chain. Its antigen is currently unknown. In TCRdb, the reads were re-called with MiXCR into one record per CDR3 protein. The sample lists roughly 920,000 distinct CDR3 sequences, less than 35% occurring once. This sample is drawn from a study of T cell repertoires in cytomegalovirus infection. Study in general: Recently identified HLA-C-restricted CMV epitopes were among the peptides used.

V lost 5 bases to trimming and J lost 1 base; unmatched junction nucleotides: 10. Germline lookup yields CDR1 SGHVS and CDR2 FQNEAQ. This CDR3 region has 18 residues. This sample comprised cultured CD8+ T cells from PBMCs, obtained from culture after CMV antigen stimulation. The TCR comes from a human donor in good health (CMV status not recorded). Some clones in this sample may be carry-over from other donors' samples. The chain recombines TRBV7-8 with TRBJ2-3; 12 bases map to TRBD2. The CDR3 DNA reads as TGTGCCAGCAGCCTCGGGACTAGCGGGTTCGTAGGCACAGATACGCAGTATTTT. It is translated as CASSLGTSGFVGTDTQYF.